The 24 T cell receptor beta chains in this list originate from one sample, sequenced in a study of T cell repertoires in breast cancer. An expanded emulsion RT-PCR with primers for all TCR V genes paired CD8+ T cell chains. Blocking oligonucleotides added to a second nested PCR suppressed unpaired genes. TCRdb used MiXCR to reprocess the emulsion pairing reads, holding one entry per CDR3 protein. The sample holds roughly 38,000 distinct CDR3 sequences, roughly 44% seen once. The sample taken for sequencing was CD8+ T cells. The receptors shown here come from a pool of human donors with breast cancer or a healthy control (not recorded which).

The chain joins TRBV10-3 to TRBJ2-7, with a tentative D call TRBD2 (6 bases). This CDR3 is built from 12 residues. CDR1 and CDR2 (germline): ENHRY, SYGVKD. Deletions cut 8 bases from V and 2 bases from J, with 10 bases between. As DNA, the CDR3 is TGTGCCATCCGGGACTCGGCCTACGAGCAGTACTTC. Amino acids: CAIRDSAYEQYF.

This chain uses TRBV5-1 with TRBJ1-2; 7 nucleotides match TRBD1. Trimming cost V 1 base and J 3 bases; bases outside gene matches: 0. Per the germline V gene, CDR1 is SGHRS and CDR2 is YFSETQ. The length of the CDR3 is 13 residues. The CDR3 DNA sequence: TGCGCCAGCAGCTTGACAGGGGACTATGGCTACACCTTC. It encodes CASSLTGDYGYTF.

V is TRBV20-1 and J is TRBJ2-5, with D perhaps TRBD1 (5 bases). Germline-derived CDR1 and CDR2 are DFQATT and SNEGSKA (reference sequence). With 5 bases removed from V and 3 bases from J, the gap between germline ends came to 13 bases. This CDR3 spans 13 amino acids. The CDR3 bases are TGCAGTGCTCTTTTAGACAGCAAAGAGACCCAGTACTTC. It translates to CSALLDSKETQYF.

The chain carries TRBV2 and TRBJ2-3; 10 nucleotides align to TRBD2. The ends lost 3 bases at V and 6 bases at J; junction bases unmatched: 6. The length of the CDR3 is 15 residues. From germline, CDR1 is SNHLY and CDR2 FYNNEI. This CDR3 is CASSEDGSGGDTQYF. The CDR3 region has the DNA TGTGCCAGCAGTGAGGATGGTAGCGGGGGGGATACGCAGTATTTT. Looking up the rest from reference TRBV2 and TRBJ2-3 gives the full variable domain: EPEVTQTPSHQVTQMGQEVILRCVPISNHLYFYWYRQILGQKVEFLVSFYNNEISEKSEIFDDQFSVERPDGSNFTLKIRSTKLEDSAMYFCASSEDGSGGDTQYFGPGTRLTVL.

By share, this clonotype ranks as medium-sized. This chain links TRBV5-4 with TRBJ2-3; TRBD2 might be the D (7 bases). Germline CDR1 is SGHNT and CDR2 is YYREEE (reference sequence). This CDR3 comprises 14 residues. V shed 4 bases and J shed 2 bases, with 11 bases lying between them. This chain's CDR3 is CASSHRDYTDTQYF. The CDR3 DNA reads TGTGCCAGCAGCCACAGGGACTACACAGATACGCAGTATTTT.

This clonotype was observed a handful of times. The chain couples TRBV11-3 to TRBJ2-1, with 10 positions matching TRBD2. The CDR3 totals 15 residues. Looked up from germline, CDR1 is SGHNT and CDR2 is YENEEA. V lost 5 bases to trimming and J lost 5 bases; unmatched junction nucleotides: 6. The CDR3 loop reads CASSPRLAGNNEQFF. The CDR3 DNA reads TGTGCCAGCAGCCCCAGACTAGCGGGCAACAATGAGCAGTTCTTC.

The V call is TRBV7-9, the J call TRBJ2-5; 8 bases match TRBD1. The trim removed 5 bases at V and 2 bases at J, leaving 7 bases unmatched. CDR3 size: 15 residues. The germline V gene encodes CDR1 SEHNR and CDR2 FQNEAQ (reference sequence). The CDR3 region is CASSNRQGRQETQYF. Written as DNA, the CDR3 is TGTGCCAGCAGCAATCGACAGGGGAGGCAAGAGACCCAGTACTTC.

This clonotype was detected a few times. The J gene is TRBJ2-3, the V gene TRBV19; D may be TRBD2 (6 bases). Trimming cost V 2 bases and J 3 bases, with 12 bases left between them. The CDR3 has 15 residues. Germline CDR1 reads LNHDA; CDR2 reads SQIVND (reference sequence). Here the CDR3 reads CASSIRRGGTDTQYF. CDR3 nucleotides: TGTGCCAGTAGTATACGTCGGGGAGGAACAGATACGCAGTATTTT.

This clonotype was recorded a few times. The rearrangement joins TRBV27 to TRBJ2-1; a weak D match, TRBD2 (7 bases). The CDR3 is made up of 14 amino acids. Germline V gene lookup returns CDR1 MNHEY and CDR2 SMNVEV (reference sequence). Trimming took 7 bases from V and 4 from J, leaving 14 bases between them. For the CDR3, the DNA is TGTGCCAGCAAGGTTGGGGGGGCTTACAATGAGCAGTTCTTC. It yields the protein CASKVGGAYNEQFF.

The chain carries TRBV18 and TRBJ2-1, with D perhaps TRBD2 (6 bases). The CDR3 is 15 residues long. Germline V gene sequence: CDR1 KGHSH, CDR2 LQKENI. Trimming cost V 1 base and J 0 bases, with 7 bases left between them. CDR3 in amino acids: CASSPLRGSYNEQFF. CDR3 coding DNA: TGTGCCAGCTCACCACTGCGGGGCTCCTACAATGAGCAGTTCTTC.

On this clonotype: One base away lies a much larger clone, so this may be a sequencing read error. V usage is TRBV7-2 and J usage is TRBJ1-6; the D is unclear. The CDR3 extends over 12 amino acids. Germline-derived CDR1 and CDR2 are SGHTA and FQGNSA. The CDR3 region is CASSLYNSPLYF. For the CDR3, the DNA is TGTGCCAGCAGCTTATATAATTCACCCCTCTACTTT.

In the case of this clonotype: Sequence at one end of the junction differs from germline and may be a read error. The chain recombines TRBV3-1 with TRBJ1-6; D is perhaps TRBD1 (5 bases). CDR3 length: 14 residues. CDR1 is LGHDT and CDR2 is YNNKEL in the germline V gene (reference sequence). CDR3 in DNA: TGTGCCAGCTGCCACCAAGGGGCTAATTCACCCCTCCACTTT. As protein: CASCHQGANSPLHF. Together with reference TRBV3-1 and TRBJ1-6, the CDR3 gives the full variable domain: DTAVSQTPKYLVTQMGNDKSIKCEQNLGHDTMYWYKQDSKKFLKIMFSYNNKELIINETVPNRFSPKSPDKAHLNLHINSLELGDSAVYFCASCHQGANSPLHFGNGTRLTVT.

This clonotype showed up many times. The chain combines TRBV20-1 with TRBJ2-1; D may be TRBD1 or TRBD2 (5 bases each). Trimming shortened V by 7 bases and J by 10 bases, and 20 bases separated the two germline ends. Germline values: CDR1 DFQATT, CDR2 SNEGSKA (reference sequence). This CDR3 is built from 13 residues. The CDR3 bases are TGCAGTGTCCGGGACCCCAGAATCGCAGAGCAGTTCTTC. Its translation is CSVRDPRIAEQFF.

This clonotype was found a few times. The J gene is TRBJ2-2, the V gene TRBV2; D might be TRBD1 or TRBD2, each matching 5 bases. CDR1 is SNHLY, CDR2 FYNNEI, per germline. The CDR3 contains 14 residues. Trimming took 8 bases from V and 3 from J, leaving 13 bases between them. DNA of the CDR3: TGTGCCAGCCAGACCGGGACCCACACCGGGGAGCTGTTTTTT. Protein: CASQTGTHTGELFF.

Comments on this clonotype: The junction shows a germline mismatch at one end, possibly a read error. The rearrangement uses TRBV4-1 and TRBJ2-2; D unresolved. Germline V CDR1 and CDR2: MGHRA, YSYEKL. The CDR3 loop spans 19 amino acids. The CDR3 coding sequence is TGTGCCAGCAGCCAAGATGTAGGAAGAGGCTGGGTCGGCACCGGGGAGCTGTTTTTT. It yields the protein CASSQDVGRGWVGTGELFF.

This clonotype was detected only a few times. The CDR3 DNA reads TGTGCCAGCAGCCCAATGGGCATTGGTCAGCCCCAGCATTTT. Encoded protein: CASSPMGIGQPQHF. This chain links TRBV7-9 with TRBJ1-5; D call uncertain. CDR3 length equals 14 residues. Germline V gene lookup returns CDR1 SEHNR and CDR2 FQNEAQ (reference sequence). Trimming removed 5 bases at V and 6 bases at J, with 14 bases between.

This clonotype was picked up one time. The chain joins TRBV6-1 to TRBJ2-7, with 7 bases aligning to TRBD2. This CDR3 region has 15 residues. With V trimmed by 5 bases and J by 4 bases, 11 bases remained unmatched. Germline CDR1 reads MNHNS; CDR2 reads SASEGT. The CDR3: CASSRNGEGGYEQYF. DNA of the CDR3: TGTGCCAGCAGTAGGAACGGGGAGGGAGGATACGAGCAGTACTTC.

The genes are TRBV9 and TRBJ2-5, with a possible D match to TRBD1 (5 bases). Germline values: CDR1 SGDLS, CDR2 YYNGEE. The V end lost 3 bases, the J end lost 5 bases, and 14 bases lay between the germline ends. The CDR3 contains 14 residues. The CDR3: CASSGPAGLETQYF. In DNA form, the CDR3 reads TGTGCCAGCAGCGGACCCGCAGGGTTGGAGACCCAGTACTTC.

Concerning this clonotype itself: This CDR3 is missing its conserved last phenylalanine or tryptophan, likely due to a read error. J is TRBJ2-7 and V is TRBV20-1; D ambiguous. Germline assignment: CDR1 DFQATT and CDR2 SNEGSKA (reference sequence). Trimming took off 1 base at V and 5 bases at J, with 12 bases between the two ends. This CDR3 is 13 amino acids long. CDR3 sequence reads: CSARGPNRDEQYL. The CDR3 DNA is TGCAGTGCTAGAGGCCCTAATAGGGACGAGCAGTACCTC.

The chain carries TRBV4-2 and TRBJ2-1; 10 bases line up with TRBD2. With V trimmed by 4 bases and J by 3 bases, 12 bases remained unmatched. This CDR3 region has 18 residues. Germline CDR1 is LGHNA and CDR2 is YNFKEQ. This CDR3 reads CASSLSGTGLAVYNEQFF. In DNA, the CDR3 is TGTGCCAGCAGCCTAAGCGGAACCGGACTAGCGGTCTACAATGAGCAGTTCTTC.

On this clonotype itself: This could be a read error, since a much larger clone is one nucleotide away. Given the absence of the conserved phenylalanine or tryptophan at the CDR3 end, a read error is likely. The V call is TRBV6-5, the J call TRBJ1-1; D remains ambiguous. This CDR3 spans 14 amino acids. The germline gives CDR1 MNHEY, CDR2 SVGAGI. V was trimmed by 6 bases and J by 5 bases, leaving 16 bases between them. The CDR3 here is CASSARDPRTEAFL. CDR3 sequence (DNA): TGTGCCAGCAGCGCCCGCGATCCGAGGACTGAAGCTTTCCTT.

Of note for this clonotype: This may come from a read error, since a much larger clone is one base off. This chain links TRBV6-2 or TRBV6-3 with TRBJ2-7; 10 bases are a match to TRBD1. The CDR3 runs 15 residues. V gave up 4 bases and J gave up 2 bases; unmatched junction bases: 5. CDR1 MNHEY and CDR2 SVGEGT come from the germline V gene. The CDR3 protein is CASSSWGTGAYEQYF. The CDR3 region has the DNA TGTGCCAGCAGTTCCTGGGGGACAGGGGCCTACGAGCAGTACTTC.

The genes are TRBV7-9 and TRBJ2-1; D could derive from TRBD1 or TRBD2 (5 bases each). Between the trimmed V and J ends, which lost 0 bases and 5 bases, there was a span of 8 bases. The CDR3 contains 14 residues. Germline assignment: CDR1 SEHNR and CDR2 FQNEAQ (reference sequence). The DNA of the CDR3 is TGTGCCAGCAGCTTAGCGGGGACCAACAATGAGCAGTTCTTC. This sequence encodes CASSLAGTNNEQFF.

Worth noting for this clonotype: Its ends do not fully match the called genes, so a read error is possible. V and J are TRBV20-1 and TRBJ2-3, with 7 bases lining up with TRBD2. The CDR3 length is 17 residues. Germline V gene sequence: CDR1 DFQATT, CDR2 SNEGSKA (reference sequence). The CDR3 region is CSAIRPELAASTDAQYF. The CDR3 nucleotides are TGCAGTGCTATTAGGCCGGAGCTAGCGGCTAGCACAGATGCGCAGTATTTT.